This T cell receptor beta chain comes out of a study of human T cells and chemical hapten exposure. Study as a whole: Slight volume differences across pooled libraries mainly accounted for varying per-sample TCR yields. Overall study findings and caveats: TCRs above 1 in 1000 frequency did not change with DPC sensitization.

This clonotype was observed many times. The antigen remains undetermined. The library put unique molecular identifiers onto individual cDNA molecules. Methods used by the authors: Counting gave a median of about 89,000 TCRs per sample, with values ranging from roughly 20,000 to 750,000. TCRdb used MiXCR to reprocess the RACE reads, holding one entry per CDR3 protein. The V and J calls come from TCRdb's annotation, not from the publication. The sample lists about 77,000 distinct CDR3 sequences, around 9.4% occurring once. Time point of the sample: healthy volunteer bleed at 6 weeks. Sequencing started from total RNA isolated from unfractionated whole blood. The sequenced sample consisted of whole blood. This TCR came from a female donor in good health. Some clones in this sample may be carry-over from other donors' samples.

The CDR3 DNA reads as TGTGCCAGCAACCAGGGACCCTCAGGGGGCCGAGATACGCAGTATTTT. Translating it yields CASNQGPSGGRDTQYF. This rearrangement joins TRBV12-3 or TRBV12-4 to TRBJ2-3; 8 bases agree with TRBD1. V was pared by 7 bases and J by 5 bases, with 14 bases of the junction left unmatched. CDR3 length equals 16 residues.